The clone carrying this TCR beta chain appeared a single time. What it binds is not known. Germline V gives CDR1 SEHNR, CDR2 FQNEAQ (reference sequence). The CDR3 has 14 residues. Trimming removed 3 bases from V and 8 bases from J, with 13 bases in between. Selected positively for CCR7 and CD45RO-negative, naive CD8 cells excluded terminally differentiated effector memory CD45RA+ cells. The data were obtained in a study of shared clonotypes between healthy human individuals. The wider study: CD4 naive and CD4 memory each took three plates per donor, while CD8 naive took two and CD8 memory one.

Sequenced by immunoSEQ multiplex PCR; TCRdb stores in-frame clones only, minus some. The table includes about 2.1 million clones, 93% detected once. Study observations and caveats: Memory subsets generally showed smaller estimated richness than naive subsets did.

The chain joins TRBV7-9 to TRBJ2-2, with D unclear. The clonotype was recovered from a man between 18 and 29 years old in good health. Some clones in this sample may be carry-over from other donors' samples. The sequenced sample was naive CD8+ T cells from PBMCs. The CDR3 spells CASSLWVRPGELFF. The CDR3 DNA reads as TGTGCCAGCAGCTTGTGGGTACGGCCGGGGGAGCTGTTTTTT.